This T cell receptor (beta chain) was profiled in a study of shared clonotypes between healthy human individuals. The trim removed 5 bases at V and 3 bases at J, leaving 3 bases unmatched. CDR1 is SEHNR and CDR2 is FQNEAQ in the germline V gene (reference sequence). The CDR3 sequence is 14 residues long. Recent vaccinations or acute infections were absent in the healthy HIV-negative adult donors. Each subset's genomic DNA was shared equally among a number of immunoSEQ plates. Libraries were prepared by immunoSEQ multiplex PCR; TCRdb keeps only in-frame clonotypes and omits some of them. The repertoire consists of approximately 1,000,000 clones, with 70% to 80% occurring once and the leading ten covering approximately 0.95%. The study, taken as a whole, reports: Sharing across four donors was seen in 4.5% to 5.5% of naive CD4 clonotypes. Memory subsets generally showed smaller estimated richness than naive subsets did.

Remarks on this clone: No antigen is known for it.

This chain uses TRBV7-9 with TRBJ2-1; 8 bases agree with TRBD1. This TCR came from a man younger than 35 in good health. Some clones in this sample may be carry-over from other donors' samples. Sequencing was carried out using memory CD4+ T cells from PBMCs. Regarding subset: CD45RA-negative fraction. The CDR3 spells CASSVGTGYNEQFF. The CDR3 coding sequence is TGTGCCAGCAGCGTCGGGACAGGCTACAATGAGCAGTTCTTC.